This T cell receptor beta chain appears in the sequencing data of a study of tumor-infiltrating lymphocytes in primary liver carcinoma. This clonotype was detected ten times or more. The antigen remains undetermined. TCR beta cDNA was reverse-transcribed from roughly 0.45 ug of total RNA. The reaction used a constant-region primer and ProtoScript II reverse transcriptase. Three nested multiplex PCR rounds, a slightly modified ARM-PCR, produced the libraries for TCR beta. TCRdb ran MiXCR on the multiplex PCR reads and lists one entry per CDR3 protein. The sample shows 40,000 to 60,000 distinct CDR3 sequences, over 65% of them seen only once. Study-level results: Tumor region pairs shared more overlap than did tumor-adjacent and tumor-blood pairs. There were only about 7-25% of top clones found in all five tumor regions.

Unsorted bulk tissue (about 20-30 mg) underwent RNA and DNA co-extraction. Tumor samples each held over 80% viable tumor cells. The TCR was taken from a man in his forties with primary liver carcinoma and hepatitis B virus infection. Sequencing was carried out using liver tumor tissue from sampling region 5. This sample's subset: tumor region T5, tumor centre.

The CDR3 DNA follows: TGTGCCAGCAGTTTATCTTCGCACTCTGGGGCCAACGTCCTGACTTTC. This codes for CASSLSSHSGANVLTF. The rearrangement joins TRBV12-3 or TRBV12-4 to TRBJ2-6; D ambiguous. Trimming removed 2 bases at V and 0 bases at J, with 8 bases between. This CDR3 spans 16 amino acids.